The 19 T cell receptor beta chains below all came from one sample that was sequenced in a study of response to subunit inactivated influenza vaccine. TCRdb recomputed calls from the RT-PCR reads with MiXCR, one row per CDR3 protein. The sample lists about 500,000 distinct CDR3 sequences, 16% occurring once. The specimen comprised CD4+ T cells sorted from PBMCs, sampled around 2 years after vaccination. The receptors shown here come from a man aged 50 to 69 who received an inactivated influenza vaccine.

The chain combines TRBV5-1 with TRBJ2-7; possibly TRBD2 for D (6 bases). Trimming removed 3 bases at V and 7 bases at J, with 14 bases between. The CDR3 has 13 residues. Germline V gives CDR1 SGHRS, CDR2 YFSETQ. The CDR3 nucleotides read TGCGCCAGCAGCTCCGACGGGGGTCAGGAGCAGTACTTC. Residues: CASSSDGGQEQYF. Based on the CDR3 plus reference TRBV5-1 and TRBJ2-7, the full variable domain is KAGVTQTPRYLIKTRGQQVTLSCSPISGHRSVSWYQQTPGQGLQFLFEYFSETQRNKGNFPGRFSGRQFSNSRSEMNVSTLELGDSALYLCASSSDGGQEQYFGPGTRLTVT.

This clonotype has only a few counts. The chain employs TRBV11-2 and TRBJ2-1; D remains ambiguous. In germline, CDR1 is SGHAT, CDR2 FQNNGV. V lost 1 base to trimming and J lost 9 bases, with 16 bases between them. The CDR3 spans 15 residues. CDR3 amino acids: CASSLVFVDGSEQFF. As DNA, the CDR3 is TGTGCCAGCAGCTTAGTCTTTGTCGACGGAAGTGAGCAGTTCTTC.

This clonotype has just a few counts. V gene TRBV6-2 or TRBV6-3 combines with J gene TRBJ2-7; the match to TRBD1 covers 10 bases. Germline V gene data show CDR1 as MNHEY and CDR2 as SVGEGT. The CDR3 extends over 15 amino acids. V shed 4 bases, J shed 3 bases, and the junction held 6 bases outside the gene matches. This CDR3 reads CASSSPGTGDYEQYF. In DNA, the CDR3 is TGTGCCAGCAGTTCCCCCGGGACAGGGGACTACGAGCAGTACTTC.

The sample holds a few counts of this clonotype. This chain connects TRBV28 to TRBJ2-3; perhaps TRBD1 as D (5 bases). The CDR3 is 18 amino acids. Trimming pared 3 bases from V and 4 bases from J, leaving 23 bases between. Germline V CDR1 and CDR2: MDHEN, SYDVKM. CDR3 protein: CASSLVVGSVAQADTQYF. As DNA, the CDR3 is TGTGCCAGCAGTTTGGTTGTTGGGTCTGTTGCACAGGCAGATACGCAGTATTTT.

This clonotype was observed at least ten times. The J gene is TRBJ2-3, the V gene TRBV3-1; D gene unclear. Trimming shortened V by 0 bases and J by 2 bases, and 9 bases separated the two germline ends. In germline, CDR1 is LGHDT, CDR2 YNNKEL (reference sequence). This CDR3 has 15 amino acids. CDR3 sequence: CASSQEAGVTDTQYF. The CDR3 bases are TGTGCCAGCAGCCAAGAGGCTGGAGTCACAGATACGCAGTATTTT.

This clonotype was counted only a few times. The rearrangement uses TRBV4-2 and TRBJ2-5, with D unresolved. The CDR3 is 13 residues long. Germline-derived CDR1 and CDR2 are LGHNA and YNFKEQ. Trimming took 0 bases from V and 4 from J, leaving 6 bases between them. The CDR3 nucleotides read TGTGCCAGCAGCCAAGATCCCGTAGAGACCCAGTACTTC. Amino acid sequence: CASSQDPVETQYF.

This chain connects TRBV6-2 or TRBV6-3 to TRBJ1-1; perhaps TRBD1 as D (6 bases). Trimming removed 6 bases at V and 3 bases at J, with 14 bases between. Germline CDR1 is MNHEY and CDR2 is SVGEGT. The CDR3 contains 14 residues. The CDR3 DNA reads as TGTGCCAGCAGGGGATACAGGGTTGACACTGAAGCTTTCTTT. This gives the protein CASRGYRVDTEAFF.

The rearrangement uses TRBV24-1 and TRBJ2-5; TRBD1 might be the D (6 bases). Per the germline V gene, CDR1 is KGHDR and CDR2 is SFDVKD. The germline V and J ends were trimmed by 4 bases and 3 bases, with 17 bases remaining between them. The CDR3 is 16 residues long. CDR3 amino acids: CATSEPQGDGKETQYF. In DNA form, the CDR3 reads TGTGCCACCAGTGAGCCACAGGGAGACGGGAAAGAGACCCAGTACTTC.

The sample holds a few counts of this clonotype. The gene calls are TRBV6-2 or TRBV6-3 and TRBJ1-5; D remains unclear. The CDR3 totals 17 residues. In germline, CDR1 is MNHEY, CDR2 SVGEGT. The ends were cut back, 5 bases at V and 2 bases at J, with 19 bases in the middle. CDR3 nucleotide sequence: TGTGCCAGCAGTCTCGCTTCGGGTATACCTGGCAATCAGCCCCAGCATTTT. It translates to CASSLASGIPGNQPQHF.

The chain has TRBV7-2 and TRBJ2-3; D tentatively fits TRBD1 or TRBD2 (5 bases each). The CDR3 extends over 12 amino acids. Trimming took off 5 bases at V and 10 bases at J, with 13 bases between the two ends. Germline CDR1 SGHTA, CDR2 FQGNSA. Here the CDR3 reads CASSAEVGPQYF. CDR3 DNA: TGTGCCAGCAGCGCGGAGGTGGGGCCGCAGTATTTT.

This clonotype was counted only a few times. The chain has TRBV12-3 or TRBV12-4 and TRBJ2-1, with D unresolved. The CDR3 length is 11 residues. Trimming shortened V by 2 bases and J by 8 bases, and 4 bases separated the two germline ends. DNA of the CDR3: TGTGCCAGCAGTTTAATCTATGAGCAGTTCTTC. The encoded protein is CASSLIYEQFF.

This clonotype appeared a single time. The chain has TRBV19 and TRBJ1-4, with D possibly matching TRBD1 (5 bases). CDR1 and CDR2 from the germline V gene are LNHDA and SQIVND (reference sequence). The CDR3 length is 16 residues. V was clipped by 3 bases and J by 4 bases, with 15 bases between them. The CDR3 loop reads CASSIGRLQGNEKLFF. The CDR3 DNA sequence: TGTGCCAGTAGTATCGGCAGGCTGCAGGGTAATGAAAAACTGTTTTTT.

This clonotype was observed a handful of times. The chain employs TRBV5-5 and TRBJ2-7; D is uncertain. This CDR3 has 14 amino acids. Trimming left V 0 bases short and J 3 bases short, with 10 bases between. CDR1 and CDR2 (germline): SGHKS, YYEKEE (reference sequence). In DNA, the CDR3 is TGTGCCAGCAGCTTGGGTGCAGTCGACTACGAGCAGTACTTC. This encodes CASSLGAVDYEQYF.

This chain links TRBV5-1 with TRBJ1-1; the D is unclear. This CDR3 has 14 amino acids. Trimming cost V 2 bases and J 1 base, with 9 bases left between them. The germline gives CDR1 SGHRS, CDR2 YFSETQ. The CDR3 bases are TGCGCCAGCAGCTTACCCTGGGGGAACACTGAAGCTTTCTTT. This encodes CASSLPWGNTEAFF.

The rearrangement uses TRBV10-2 and TRBJ2-3; 7 positions match TRBD2. The trim removed 9 bases at V and 0 bases at J, leaving 9 bases unmatched. The CDR3 contains 15 residues. The germline gives CDR1 WSHSY, CDR2 SAAADI. CDR3 in amino acids: CASFVLRGSTDTQYF. Written as DNA, the CDR3 is TGCGCCAGTTTTGTTTTGCGGGGGAGCACAGATACGCAGTATTTT.

The chain combines TRBV2 with TRBJ2-1; D ambiguous. Germline V gives CDR1 SNHLY, CDR2 FYNNEI. CDR3 length: 15 amino acids. Trimming cost V 4 bases and J 0 bases, with 10 bases left between them. Written as DNA, the CDR3 is TGTGCCAGCAGTGCTGGCTCCCACTCCTACAATGAGCAGTTCTTC. Translation: CASSAGSHSYNEQFF.

This clonotype was counted ten times or more. V and J are TRBV28 and TRBJ2-2; 7 positions agree with TRBD2. V was pared by 7 bases and J by 6 bases, with 14 bases of the junction left unmatched. CDR3 length equals 16 residues. Germline V gene sequence: CDR1 MDHEN, CDR2 SYDVKM. CDR3 coding DNA: TGTGCCAGCATCAAGGGGAGGGTGATTAGTCCCGGGGAGCTGTTTTTT. This translates into CASIKGRVISPGELFF.

V and J are TRBV20-1 and TRBJ1-5; D not certain. The CDR3 is made up of 13 amino acids. CDR1 is DFQATT, CDR2 SNEGSKA, per germline (reference sequence). The V end lost 3 bases, the J end lost 7 bases, and 13 bases lay between the germline ends. The CDR3 here is CSASIGKGQPQHF. The CDR3 nucleotides read TGCAGTGCTAGTATAGGGAAGGGACAGCCCCAGCATTTT.

This clonotype occurred a few times. This chain uses TRBV20-1 with TRBJ1-4, with TRBD1 as a possible D gene (6 bases). V lost 2 bases, J lost 7 bases, and 14 bases lay in between. The CDR3 totals 14 residues. Germline CDR1 DFQATT, CDR2 SNEGSKA (reference sequence). DNA for the CDR3: TGCAGTGCTAGAAACAGGGAGGCTGGTGAAAAACTGTTTTTT. Protein: CSARNREAGEKLFF.